This T cell receptor beta chain was observed in a study of OX40 agonist ivuxolimab in advanced cancers. TCRdb keeps only in-frame clones here, not all; method: immunoSEQ multiplex PCR. The data hold 82,000 or so clones, with around nine tenths observed a single time. CDR1 is SGHVS, CDR2 FQNEAQ, per germline. Trimming removed 3 bases at V and 5 bases at J, with 16 bases between. The CDR3 runs 15 residues. The chain combines TRBV7-8 with TRBJ2-5; the D is unclear. This sequence was found in an adult with an advanced solid tumor such as melanoma, head and neck, liver or kidney cancer. The sample in question was CD4+ or CD8+ T cells sorted from blood, obtained in a trial of the OX40 agonist ivuxolimab. In DNA form, the CDR3 reads TGTGCCAGCAGCTTGGCTCAAGGGATTGGGGAGACCCAGTACTTC. It is translated as CASSLAQGIGETQYF.